This T cell receptor (beta chain) was captured by sequencing in a study of cytomegalovirus exposure and HLA in healthy donors. J gave up 0 bases and V 6 bases, and 5 bases lay outside the gene matches. CDR3 length: 14 amino acids. Per germline, CDR1 MNHNS and CDR2 SASEGT. Study results and limitations: Altogether, more than 150 TCR beta chains were recorded as cytomegalovirus-associated.

On this clone itself: Antigen specificity is unknown.

Profiling relied on immunoSEQ multiplex PCR, and the TCRdb table lists in-frame clones only, not all of them. The sample carries about 150,000 clones, roughly 90% recorded once. The sequenced sample consisted of PBMCs. V gene TRBV6-1 combines with J gene TRBJ2-7; TRBD1 matches 7 bases. The receptor comes from a man between 18 and 35 years old in good health and CMV-seropositive. In DNA, the CDR3 is TGTGCCAGCAGCGCAGGGGACAGCTCCTACGAGCAGTACTTC. Translated, it gives CASSAGDSSYEQYF.